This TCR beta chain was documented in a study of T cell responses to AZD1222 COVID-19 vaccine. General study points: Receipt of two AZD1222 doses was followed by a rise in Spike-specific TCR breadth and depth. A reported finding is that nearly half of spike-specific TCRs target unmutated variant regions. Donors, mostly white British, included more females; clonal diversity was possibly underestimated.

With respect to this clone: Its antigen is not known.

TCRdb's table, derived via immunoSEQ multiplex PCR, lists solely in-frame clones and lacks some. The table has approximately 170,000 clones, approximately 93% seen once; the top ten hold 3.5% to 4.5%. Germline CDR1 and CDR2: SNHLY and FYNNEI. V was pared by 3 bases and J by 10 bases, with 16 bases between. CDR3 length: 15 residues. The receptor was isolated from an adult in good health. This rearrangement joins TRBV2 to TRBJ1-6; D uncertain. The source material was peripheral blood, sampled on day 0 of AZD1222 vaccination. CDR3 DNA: TGTGCCAGCAGTGATTTATCAGGAGTAGAGTCACCCCTCCACTTT. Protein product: CASSDLSGVESPLHF.